This is a list of T cell receptor beta chains from one sample in a study of blood T cell dynamics during melanoma immunotherapy. Assay: immunoSEQ multiplex PCR; the TCRdb copy retains only in-frame clones and omits some. The sample gives 4,300 or so clones, around nine tenths of which show up once; about 4.6% is in the top ten. The material was blood, obtained from a patient treated with checkpoint blockade. The receptors derive from a human donor with melanoma. Each CDR3 is given with its conserved first and last residue. D genes are given only for firm matches. Size tells how often a clone was seen (once, few, many) or the class of an expanded clone, and some rows leave it out.

.	TRBJ2-7	.	TRBV5-1	CASRVRFPGDEQYF	TGCGCCAGCAGGGTTCGGTTTCCTGGGGACGAGCAGTACTTC
TRBD1	TRBJ2-2	.	TRBV7-3	CASSSGQGNTGELFF	TGTGCCAGCAGCTCGGGACAGGGGAATACCGGGGAGCTGTTTTTT
.	TRBJ2-3	.	TRBV5-4	CASSLLVGTSTDTQYF	TGTGCCAGCAGCTTATTGGTCGGGACTAGCACAGATACGCAGTATTTT
.	TRBJ1-3	.	TRBV10-3	CAISEGGSSSGNTIYF	TGTGCCATCAGTGAAGGAGGGTCGAGCTCTGGAAACACCATATATTTT
TRBD1	TRBJ2-3	.	TRBV7-2	CASSLGQGATQYF	TGTGCCAGCAGCTTGGGACAGGGGGCAACGCAGTATTTT
TRBD1	TRBJ1-5	once	TRBV18	CASSPTGGNQPQHF	TGTGCCAGCTCACCTACAGGGGGTAATCAGCCCCAGCATTTT
.	TRBJ2-7	few	TRBV5-1	CASSLIPDSSYEQYF	TGCGCCAGCAGCCTCATACCGGACAGTTCCTACGAGCAGTACTTC
.	TRBJ2-2	.	TRBV11-2	CASSFARSAGELFF	TGTGCCAGCAGCTTTGCGCGATCTGCCGGGGAGCTGTTTTTT
.	TRBJ2-5	.	TRBV19	CASSPQRGMGGETQYF	TGTGCCAGTAGTCCCCAACGGGGGATGGGTGGGGAGACCCAGTACTTC
.	TRBJ1-2	few	TRBV29-1	CSVTGTYGYTF	TGCAGCGTTACCGGGACCTATGGCTACACCTTC
.	TRBJ2-2	.	TRBV7-2	CASSLSGTSNTGELFF	TGTGCCAGCAGCTTGTCCGGGACATCGAACACCGGGGAGCTGTTTTTT
.	TRBJ1-2	.	TRBV19	CASSIVGTQLYGYTF	TGTGCCAGTAGTATAGTAGGGACACAACTCTATGGCTACACCTTC
.	TRBJ2-1	.	TRBV5-1	CASSLEQTGTKQFF	TGCGCCAGCAGCTTGGAACAAACAGGGACCAAGCAGTTCTTC
TRBD1	TRBJ1-2	.	TRBV2	CASSAGGTNYGYTF	TGTGCCAGCAGTGCAGGGGGCACTAACTATGGCTACACCTTC
TRBD2	TRBJ2-2	.	TRBV7-3	CASSQGTSGWVANTGELFF	TGTGCCAGCAGCCAAGGGACTAGCGGATGGGTCGCGAACACCGGGGAGCTGTTTTTT
TRBD1	TRBJ2-1	once	TRBV7-2	CASSLNLQGDRWFF	TGTGCCAGCAGCCTCAATTTGCAGGGGGACCGCTGGTTCTTC
TRBD2	TRBJ2-2	.	TRBV19	CASRGLAANTGELFF	TGTGCCAGTAGGGGACTAGCGGCAAACACCGGGGAGCTGTTTTTT
TRBD2	TRBJ2-3	.	TRBV19	CATRRKTSGGDTQYF	TGTGCCACACGCCGGAAGACTAGCGGGGGAGATACGCAGTATTTT
TRBD1	TRBJ1-2	once	TRBV7-2	CASSLEGTGGDRYTF	TGTGCCAGCAGCTTAGAGGGGACAGGGGGAGATCGCTACACCTTC
.	TRBJ2-7	.	TRBV7-2	CASSLNPGPYEQYF	TGTGCCAGCAGCCTGAACCCAGGGCCCTACGAGCAGTACTTC
.	TRBJ1-6	.	TRBV1	CTSRAKRSRYNSPLHF	TGCACCAGCAGGGCTAAACGGTCGAGATATAATTCACCCCTCCACTTT
.	TRBJ1-2	few	TRBV4-2	CASSQIGEGGYTF	TGTGCCAGCAGCCAGATAGGGGAGGGCGGCTACACCTTC
TRBD1	TRBJ2-5	.	TRBV27	CASSPIGTAKETQYF	TGTGCCAGCAGCCCCATTGGGACAGCTAAAGAGACCCAGTACTTC
.	TRBJ1-2	once	TRBV27	CASSLSGLDYGYTF	TGTGCCAGCAGTTTATCCGGACTGGACTATGGCTACACCTTC
.	TRBJ1-2	.	TRBV18	CASSPPRSAGTNYGYTF	TGTGCCAGCTCACCACCGCGATCAGCAGGAACTAACTATGGCTACACCTTC
TRBD1	TRBJ2-1	.	TRBV5-6	CASSLNRGENEQFF	TGTGCCAGCAGCTTGAACAGGGGCGAAAATGAGCAGTTCTTC
TRBD2	TRBJ2-5	.	TRBV5-8	CASGTSGGYQETQYF	TGTGCCAGCGGAACTAGCGGGGGATACCAAGAGACCCAGTACTTC
.	TRBJ2-2	.	TRBV6-5	CASSYDSGTGELFF	TGTGCCAGCAGTTACGATAGCGGCACCGGGGAGCTGTTTTTT
.	TRBJ2-6	.	TRBV7-2	CASSQYRRRQSRANVLTF	TGTGCCAGCAGCCAGTACAGGAGACGACAAAGTCGGGCCAACGTCCTGACTTTC
TRBD2	TRBJ2-1	.	TRBV5-8	CASSPGGLAGGQWRINEQFF	TGTGCCAGCAGCCCGGGTGGACTAGCGGGAGGGCAGTGGCGTATAAATGAGCAGTTCTTC
.	TRBJ2-7	.	TRBV28	CASRRHEQYF	TGTGCCAGCAGGCGTCACGAGCAGTACTTC
.	TRBJ1-3	.	TRBV5-6	CASSFRILAGNTIYF	TGTGCCAGCAGCTTTCGGATCCTGGCTGGAAACACCATATATTTT
TRBD1	TRBJ1-2	.	TRBV5-1	CASSLRGQGGYGYTF	TGCGCCAGCAGCTTGAGGGGCCAGGGGGGCTACGGCTACACCTTC
.	TRBJ1-3	.	TRBV6-5	CASSFPSGNTIYF	TGTGCCAGCAGCTTCCCCTCTGGAAACACCATATATTTT
.	TRBJ2-3	.	TRBV19	CASSLQGNPADTQYF	TGTGCCAGTAGTCTCCAGGGGAATCCCGCAGATACGCAGTATTTT
TRBD2	TRBJ2-7	.	TRBV27	CASTLAASGTYEQYF	TGTGCCAGCACCCTGGCGGCTAGCGGGACCTACGAGCAGTACTTC
TRBD1	TRBJ2-2	.	TRBV18	CASSQLGQEANTGELFF	TGTGCCAGCTCACAACTCGGACAGGAGGCGAACACCGGGGAGCTGTTTTTT
.	TRBJ2-3	.	TRBV11-3	CASSLGRLDTQYF	TGTGCCAGCAGCTTAGGGCGGTTGGATACGCAGTATTTT
TRBD1	TRBJ1-2	.	TRBV7-9	CASSYGTGSHGYTF	TGTGCCAGCAGCTACGGGACAGGGTCCCATGGCTACACCTTC
TRBD1	TRBJ1-2	.	TRBV9	CASSQGVGVGYTF	TGTGCCAGCAGCCAGGGGGTAGGGGTAGGCTACACCTTC
.	TRBJ2-4	.	TRBV10-3	CAISDEGGNIQYF	TGTGCCATCAGTGATGAGGGTGGAAACATTCAGTACTTC
.	TRBJ2-1	.	TRBV4-3	CASSQESGIGSYNEQFF	TGCGCCAGCAGCCAAGAATCGGGGATAGGGTCCTACAATGAGCAGTTCTTC
.	TRBJ2-3	.	TRBV9	CASSPAQSTSTDTQYF	TGTGCCAGCAGCCCCGCTCAATCAACTAGCACAGATACGCAGTATTTT
TRBD2	TRBJ2-1	.	TRBV11-2	CASSSIRPGTSFYNEQFF	TGTGCCAGCAGCTCCATACGACCCGGGACTAGCTTCTACAATGAGCAGTTCTTC